Below, 12 T cell receptor beta chains from the same sample are listed, as sequenced in a study of cytomegalovirus exposure and HLA in healthy donors (dated by TCRdb to about 2017). Library method: the immunoSEQ multiplex PCR assay. For the multiplex PCR, a mixture combining 60 forward primers for TCR Vbeta segments and 13 reverse primers for TCR Jbeta segments was used. In TCRdb, the immuneACCESS table is reduced to in-frame sequences with V and J assigned. These tables do not hold every clone; where another copy was compared, an unresolved V gene accounts for under half, and the others remain unexplained. This sample is represented by about 170,000 clones; roughly 73% of them were singletons. Jointly, the top ten make up 2.5% to 3.5% of the sample. What was sequenced was PBMCs. Receptors were obtained from a female donor in good health and CMV-seronegative.

The chain recombines TRBV28 with TRBJ2-5; TRBD2 aligns across 9 bases. The CDR3 consists of 14 residues. Looked up from germline, CDR1 is MDHEN and CDR2 is SYDVKM. V dropped 8 bases and J dropped 3; count of bases not matched to a gene: 7. CDR3 DNA: TGTGCCAGCCAGACTAGCGGACCCAAAGAGACCCAGTACTTC. It is translated as CASQTSGPKETQYF.

The chain employs TRBV27 and TRBJ2-7; 10 bases align to TRBD1. V dropped 5 bases and J dropped 5; count of bases not matched to a gene: 6. Germline loops: CDR1 MNHEY, CDR2 SMNVEV (reference sequence). CDR3 length equals 14 residues. CDR3 amino acids: CASSPRTGGDEQYF. For the CDR3, the DNA is TGTGCCAGCAGTCCCCGGACAGGGGGGGACGAGCAGTACTTC.

This chain connects TRBV14 to TRBJ1-1; D not resolved. Trimming removed 1 base at V and 1 base at J, with 13 bases between. CDR3 size: 16 residues. Germline CDR1 and CDR2: SGHDN and FVKESK. The chain's CDR3 is CASSQGVGVANTEAFF. The DNA of the CDR3 is TGTGCCAGCAGCCAAGGAGTCGGGGTAGCGAACACTGAAGCTTTCTTT.

The chain uses TRBV11-1 and TRBJ2-5; 7 bases map to TRBD1. This CDR3 spans 13 amino acids. Per the germline V gene, CDR1 is SGHAT and CDR2 is FQDESV (reference sequence). J was trimmed by 9 bases and V by 5 bases; bases with no gene match: 9. CDR3 sequence reads: CASSPTGSVAQYF. In nucleotides, the CDR3 is TGTGCCAGCAGCCCGACAGGGTCTGTGGCCCAGTACTTC.

This sequence joins TRBV30 and TRBJ1-5, with 7 bases matching TRBD1. Germline V gene lookup returns CDR1 GTSNPN and CDR2 SVGIG (reference sequence). The CDR3 loop spans 15 amino acids. The V gene end was trimmed by 1 base and the J gene end by 2 bases; junction bases not matched to a gene: 5. CDR3 bases: TGTGCCTGGAGTGGGGGAGGACAGGGCAATCAGCCCCAGCATTTT. This sequence encodes CAWSGGGQGNQPQHF.

The chain recombines TRBV18 with TRBJ2-1, with a weak D call TRBD2 (5 bases). Trimming removed 2 bases from V and 6 bases from J, with 8 bases in between. CDR1 and CDR2 (germline): KGHSH, LQKENI. CDR3 length equals 13 residues. DNA of the CDR3: TGTGCCAGCTCACCATCGGGGTCCAATGAGCAGTTCTTC. This sequence encodes CASSPSGSNEQFF.

This chain uses TRBV7-6 with TRBJ2-5, with D possibly TRBD2 on 6 matching bases. The J call may be mistaken, given a closer DNA end match to TRBJ2-7. The CDR3 has 15 residues. Germline CDR1 and CDR2: SGHVS and FNYEAQ. This chain's CDR3 is CASSSNRDWGYEQYF. The CDR3 nucleotides read TGTGCCAGCAGCTCCAACCGGGACTGGGGCTACGAGCAGTACTTC.

V and J are TRBV30 and TRBJ2-7; tentative D call: TRBD1 (7 bases). V lost 6 bases, J lost 3 bases, and 21 bases lay in between. This CDR3 is 15 amino acids long. Germline V gene sequence: CDR1 GTSNPN, CDR2 SVGIG (reference sequence). DNA of the CDR3: TGTGCCTGCACAACTACGGGGGACAGTCGCTACGAGCAGTACTTC. Its translation: CACTTTGDSRYEQYF.

Here the CDR3 DNA reads TGTGCCAGCATGATTCCGGGACTAGCGTACAATGAGCAGTTCTTC. Translation gives CASMIPGLAYNEQFF. V and J are TRBV7-2 and TRBJ2-1, with 10 nucleotides matching TRBD2. CDR1 is SGHTA and CDR2 is FQGNSA in the germline V gene. After removal of 7 bases from V and 4 bases from J, the junction contained 7 bases not matched to a gene. This CDR3 region has 15 residues.

This clone appeared a single time. The rearrangement uses TRBV11-2 and TRBJ2-7; TRBD2 agrees at 10 bases. The CDR3 is made up of 17 amino acids. V dropped 2 bases and J dropped 5; count of bases not matched to a gene: 12. Germline-derived CDR1 and CDR2 are SGHAT and FQNNGV. CDR3 protein: CASSLKARASGSHEQYF. DNA for the CDR3: TGTGCCAGCAGCTTAAAGGCGAGGGCTAGCGGGAGCCACGAGCAGTACTTC. Based on the CDR3 plus reference TRBV11-2 and TRBJ2-7, the full variable domain is EAGVAQSPRYKIIEKRQSVAFWCNPISGHATLYWYQQILGQGPKLLIQFQNNGVVDDSQLPKDRFSAERLKGVDSTLKIQPAKLEDSAVYLCASSLKARASGSHEQYFGPGTRLTVT.

The chain carries TRBV19 and TRBJ2-3, with D possibly TRBD1 on 6 matching bases. Germline V CDR1 and CDR2: LNHDA, SQIVND (reference sequence). CDR3 length equals 14 residues. V was shortened by 7 bases and J by 5 bases, with 16 bases between the two germline ends. The CDR3 DNA follows: TGTGCCAGTAACCTTGGGGGCCCGGAAGATACGCAGTATTTT. Its protein is CASNLGGPEDTQYF.

The genes are TRBV9 and TRBJ2-7; 10 nucleotides match TRBD2. Germline CDR1 is SGDLS and CDR2 is YYNGEE. The length of the CDR3 is 15 residues. V was clipped by 0 bases and J by 7 bases; unmatched bases: 7. The CDR3 sequence: CASSVEGSGRGEQYF. Written as DNA, the CDR3 is TGTGCCAGCAGCGTAGAGGGCAGCGGGAGGGGGGAGCAGTACTTC.